A single sample gave rise to the 29 T cell receptor beta chains below, sequenced in a study of molecular identifiers for immune sequencing clone quantification. TCRdb processed the PCR reads anew with MiXCR; each CDR3 protein has one entry. The table has some 680,000 distinct CDR3 sequences, approximately 24% seen once; the top ten hold 0.7% to 0.95%. Sequencing input: naive CD8+ T cells from blood, with Jurkat cell RNA spiked in. Indicated subset: FACS-sorted CD8+CD4-CCR7+CD45RA+ naive T cells. The receptors shown here come from a human donor in good health. Some libraries in this study had Jurkat cell RNA spiked in.

The table lists this clonotype with a few counts. V gene TRBV20-1 combines with J gene TRBJ2-3; D tentatively reads TRBD1 or TRBD2 (5 bases each). The CDR3 covers 13 residues. Germline V CDR1 and CDR2: DFQATT, SNEGSKA (reference sequence). V shed 1 base and J shed 3 bases, with 8 bases lying between them. The CDR3 nucleotides read TGCAGTGCTAGAGCCGGGGCAACAGATACGCAGTATTTT. It encodes CSARAGATDTQYF.

In regard to this clonotype: A much larger clonotype is one base distant, so this may be a read error. The DNA for the CDR3 is TGTGCCAGCAGCAAGAACTATAGCGGGTACCAAGAGACCCAGTACTTC. This translates into CASSKNYSGYQETQYF. The chain joins TRBV7-6 to TRBJ2-5; 7 positions match TRBD2. The germline V gene has CDR1 SGHVS and CDR2 FNYEAQ. Trimming removed 5 bases from V and 0 bases from J; junction bases left unmatched: 9. The CDR3 covers 16 residues.

This clonotype showed up many times. The chain links TRBV6-2 or TRBV6-3 to TRBJ1-1; D ambiguous. The CDR3 has 9 residues. Germline lookup yields CDR1 MNHEY and CDR2 SVGEGT. Between the trimmed V and J ends, which lost 7 bases and 3 bases, there was a span of 0 bases. CDR3 amino acids: CASNTEAFF. CDR3 DNA: TGTGCCAGCAACACTGAAGCTTTCTTT.

V and J are TRBV27 and TRBJ2-7; TRBD1 matches 8 bases. CDR1 is MNHEY and CDR2 is SMNVEV in the germline V gene (reference sequence). J was trimmed by 5 bases and V by 4 bases; bases with no gene match: 7. CDR3 length: 14 residues. The CDR3 coding sequence is TGTGCCAGCAGTTCAGGACAGGGTTACCACGAGCAGTACTTC. Protein sequence: CASSSGQGYHEQYF.

At least ten counts were recorded for this clonotype. The rearrangement links TRBV6-5 to TRBJ2-3; 12 bases match TRBD2. Germline trimming cut 8 bases from V and 2 bases from J; bases unmatched to any gene: 2. CDR1 MNHEY and CDR2 SVGAGI come from the germline V gene. This CDR3 is 14 amino acids long. The CDR3 nucleotides read TGTGCCAGCGGACTAGCGGGATCCACAGATACGCAGTATTTT. Translating it yields CASGLAGSTDTQYF.

As regards this clonotype: A much larger clone lies a single base off, so this may be a read error. This is likely a read error, given that the CDR3 carries no conserved phenylalanine or tryptophan at its end. The genes are TRBV28 and TRBJ1-5; weak D call: TRBD1 (5 bases). CDR1 and CDR2 (germline): MDHEN, SYDVKM. Trimming took 5 bases from V and 0 from J, leaving 11 bases between them. The CDR3 contains 15 residues. The CDR3 nucleotides read TGTGCCAGCAGTGGTGGGGGGTATAGCAATCAGCCCCAGCATCTT. Translated: CASSGGGYSNQPQHL.

This clonotype was observed at least ten times. The chain carries TRBV2 and TRBJ2-6, with D possibly TRBD1 on 5 matching bases. V lost 11 bases and J lost 0, with 17 bases in between. The CDR3 loop spans 16 amino acids. CDR1 and CDR2 from the germline V gene are SNHLY and FYNNEI. The DNA for the CDR3 is TGTGCCTCCATCTTGACAGACCACTCTGGGGCCAACGTCCTGACTTTC. Protein: CASILTDHSGANVLTF.

The V call is TRBV6-2 or TRBV6-3, the J call TRBJ1-1; D is undetermined. V was pared by 8 bases and J by 1 base, with 8 bases between. The CDR3 contains 12 residues. Germline V gene sequence: CDR1 MNHEY, CDR2 SVGEGT. The CDR3: CASGNWNTEAFF. CDR3 nucleotide sequence: TGTGCCAGCGGAAACTGGAACACTGAAGCTTTCTTT.

The V and J genes are TRBV27 and TRBJ2-7; possibly TRBD1 for D (6 bases). CDR1 MNHEY and CDR2 SMNVEV come from the germline V gene (reference sequence). V gave up 4 bases and J gave up 2 bases, with 12 bases separating them. The CDR3 is 14 residues long. Here the CDR3 reads CASSWAGVPYEQYF. The CDR3 region has the DNA TGTGCCAGCAGTTGGGCAGGGGTCCCCTACGAGCAGTACTTC.

The genes are TRBV13 and TRBJ2-5; the D call may be TRBD1 or TRBD2 (6 bases each). Germline lookup yields CDR1 PRHDT and CDR2 FYEKMQ (reference sequence). V lost 4 bases and J 2 bases, leaving 14 bases between the germline ends. The CDR3 is 15 residues long. The CDR3 spells CASSSAGGRQETQYF. CDR3 bases: TGTGCCAGCAGCTCAGCCGGGGGCAGGCAAGAGACCCAGTACTTC.

This clonotype occurred a few times. V is TRBV7-9 and J is TRBJ2-1; 7 bases are shared with TRBD1. CDR1 and CDR2 from the germline V gene are SEHNR and FQNEAQ (reference sequence). CDR3 length: 15 residues. The V and J ends lost 7 bases and 6 bases, in that order; junction bases with no gene match: 12. CDR3 loop: CASIRPPTGINEQFF. CDR3 coding DNA: TGTGCCAGCATCCGTCCTCCGACAGGGATCAATGAGCAGTTCTTC. The full variable domain, completed using reference TRBV7-9 and TRBJ2-1, is DTGVSQNPRHKITKRGQNVTFRCDPISEHNRLYWYRQTLGQGPEFLTYFQNEAQLEKSRLLSDRFSAERPKGSFSTLEIQRTEQGDSAMYLCASIRPPTGINEQFFGPGTRLTVL.

This clonotype was observed a handful of times. This rearrangement joins TRBV5-4 to TRBJ2-6; the match to TRBD2 covers 11 bases. V gave up 4 bases and J gave up 3 bases; unmatched junction bases: 3. The CDR3 has 16 amino acids. The germline V gene encodes CDR1 SGHNT and CDR2 YYREEE (reference sequence). The CDR3: CASSELAGGGANVLTF. CDR3 coding DNA: TGTGCCAGCAGCGAGCTAGCGGGGGGTGGGGCCAACGTCCTGACTTTC.

V and J are TRBV24-1 and TRBJ2-2, with 9 bases that match TRBD1. The CDR3 totals 19 residues. Germline values: CDR1 KGHDR, CDR2 SFDVKD. With 0 bases clipped from V and 4 bases from J, the junction kept 11 bases outside the gene matches. DNA for the CDR3: TGTGCCACCAGTGATTTGCGACTGGGACAGGGCCGCGGCACCGGGGAGCTGTTTTTT. It yields the protein CATSDLRLGQGRGTGELFF.

Ten or more counts support this clonotype. The rearrangement joins TRBV7-2 to TRBJ2-7; TRBD1 aligns across 7 bases. The junction had 4 bases not matched to a gene; V was cut back by 3 bases and J by 2 bases. CDR1 and CDR2 from the germline V gene are SGHTA and FQGNSA. This CDR3 is 14 amino acids long. The CDR3 DNA sequence: TGTGCCAGCAGCTTCATGGGACAGACCTACGAGCAGTACTTC. This translates into CASSFMGQTYEQYF.

The sample holds one count of this clonotype. Since a much larger clone is just one base distant, this may be a read error. The gene calls are TRBV9 and TRBJ2-3; D is unclear. The CDR3 is made up of 15 amino acids. Germline V lookup: CDR1 SGDLS, CDR2 YYNGEE. Here the CDR3 reads CDSSVAPGSTDTQYF. The CDR3, as DNA: TGTGACAGCAGCGTAGCTCCAGGTAGCACAGATACGCAGTATTTT.

There are many counts of this clonotype. This chain uses TRBV27 with TRBJ2-7, with unresolved D. Per the germline V gene, CDR1 is MNHEY and CDR2 is SMNVEV (reference sequence). The CDR3 spans 15 residues. The ends were cut back, 4 bases at V and 2 bases at J, with 15 bases in the middle. The chain's CDR3 is CASSSDPGSAYEQYF. In DNA form, the CDR3 reads TGTGCCAGCAGTTCGGACCCCGGATCCGCCTACGAGCAGTACTTC.

This clonotype was observed a handful of times. The rearrangement links TRBV27 to TRBJ2-1; D unclear. V lost 5 bases and J 6 bases, leaving 20 bases between the germline ends. CDR1 and CDR2 from the germline V gene are MNHEY and SMNVEV (reference sequence). This CDR3 has 16 amino acids. The CDR3 DNA sequence: TGTGCCAGCAGTCCTCCTAGAGTAGCATTGCCCAATGAGCAGTTCTTC. It translates to CASSPPRVALPNEQFF.

The chain links TRBV27 to TRBJ2-1, with D perhaps TRBD2 (6 bases). Germline-derived CDR1 and CDR2 are MNHEY and SMNVEV (reference sequence). Trimming shortened V by 5 bases and J by 0 bases, and 14 bases separated the two germline ends. The CDR3 is made up of 16 amino acids. DNA of the CDR3: TGTGCCAGCAGTCCCTTTAGCGGAAGCTCCTACAATGAGCAGTTCTTC. Translated: CASSPFSGSSYNEQFF.

The chain recombines TRBV7-3 with TRBJ2-5; D may be TRBD1 or TRBD2 (6 bases each). The CDR3 contains 14 residues. The germline V and J ends were trimmed by 5 bases and 0 bases, with 10 bases remaining between them. Looked up from germline, CDR1 is SGHTA and CDR2 is FQGTGA. The CDR3 protein is CASSQGGYQETQYF. DNA of the CDR3: TGTGCCAGCAGCCAAGGGGGGTACCAAGAGACCCAGTACTTC.

This clonotype was picked up a small number of times. The chain links TRBV12-2 to TRBJ1-5; the table's D call of TRBD1 was not tested on the DNA. TRBV12-2 is labeled a pseudogene. The CDR3 loop spans 16 amino acids. CDR3 protein: CASRCGQGRGGQPQHF. CDR3 nucleotide sequence: TGTGCAAGTCGCTGCGGACAGGGACGAGGGGGTCAGCCCCAGCATTTT.

The chain is built from TRBV6-4 and TRBJ1-5, with TRBD1 matching 7 bases. CDR3 length equals 16 residues. V gave up 2 bases and J gave up 4 bases; unmatched junction bases: 8. From germline, CDR1 is MRHNA and CDR2 SNTAGT. The CDR3 here is CASSDVDRVENQPQHF. CDR3 nucleotide sequence: TGTGCCAGCAGTGACGTCGACAGGGTTGAGAATCAGCCCCAGCATTTT.

The chain has TRBV7-8 and TRBJ2-7; 8 positions match TRBD2. Germline-derived CDR1 and CDR2 are SGHVS and FQNEAQ. The junction had 5 bases not matched to a gene; V was cut back by 1 base and J by 3 bases. This CDR3 is 15 amino acids long. The CDR3 region has the DNA TGTGCCAGCAGCTTAGAAGTAGCGGGGCGCTACGAGCAGTACTTC. Translation: CASSLEVAGRYEQYF.

The chain employs TRBV7-6 and TRBJ1-3; D not certain. Germline V gene data show CDR1 as SGHVS and CDR2 as FNYEAQ. Trimming removed 7 bases from V and 4 bases from J, with 20 bases in between. The CDR3 extends over 16 amino acids. CDR3 sequence: CASTEERAELGNTIYF. In nucleotides, the CDR3 is TGTGCCAGCACCGAGGAGAGGGCGGAACTAGGAAACACCATATATTTT.

Many counts were recorded for this clonotype. The chain couples TRBV5-6 to TRBJ2-3; 10 bases fit TRBD2. After removal of 3 bases from V and 9 bases from J, the junction contained 7 bases not matched to a gene. CDR1 SGHDT and CDR2 YYEEEE come from the germline V gene. This CDR3 has 14 residues. The CDR3 DNA sequence: TGTGCCAGCAGCTCGGGACTAGCGATCGGGACGCAGTATTTT. Translated, it gives CASSSGLAIGTQYF.

V is TRBV19 and J is TRBJ2-1; D call uncertain. The CDR3 is 15 amino acids. The V gene's germline CDR1 is LNHDA and CDR2 SQIVND (reference sequence). The V end lost 3 bases, the J end lost 6 bases, and 15 bases lay between the germline ends. The CDR3 DNA is TGTGCCAGTAGTATGGACGTCCCGGGCGTCAATGAGCAGTTCTTC. Amino acids: CASSMDVPGVNEQFF. Full variable domain (outside the CDR3, taken from reference TRBV19 and TRBJ2-1): DGGITQSPKYLFRKEGQNVTLSCEQNLNHDAMYWYRQDPGQGLRLIYYSQIVNDFQKGDIAEGYSVSREKKESFPLTVTSAQKNPTAFYLCASSMDVPGVNEQFFGPGTRLTVL.

About this clonotype: The CDR3 does not close with the conserved phenylalanine or tryptophan, likely indicating a read error. No DNA is shown, since the ends of the CDR3 on it are uncertain; the CDR3 is the one TCRdb lists. V is TRBV30 and J is TRBJ2-3; whether TRBD1, the table's D call, matches the DNA was not checked. Per germline, CDR1 GTSNPN and CDR2 SVGIG (reference sequence). The CDR3 adds up to 14 amino acids, both ends counted. The CDR3 sequence is CAWNQGVSTDTPYS.

Turning to this clonotype: An end of the junction differs from the germline gene, which may be a read error. The chain couples TRBV7-2 to TRBJ2-5; 7 bases match TRBD1. CDR3 length equals 12 residues. Germline CDR1 reads SGHTA; CDR2 reads FQGNSA. The CDR3 DNA is TGTGCCAGCAGCGCCCGGCCGGGACAGAGGGAATTC. This translates into CASSARPGQREF.

Details on this clonotype: Possible read error: a much larger clone is one base away. The final CDR3 position lacks the conserved phenylalanine or tryptophan, pointing to a likely read error. The genes are TRBV20-1 and TRBJ1-1; perhaps TRBD1 as D (6 bases). V lost 3 bases and J 3 bases, leaving 17 bases between the germline ends. Germline V lookup: CDR1 DFQATT, CDR2 SNEGSKA (reference sequence). The CDR3 length is 15 residues. In DNA form, the CDR3 reads TGCAGTGCTAGTATTCCGGGGGGCTGGGACACTGAAGCTTTCCTT. It translates to CSASIPGGWDTEAFL.

This clonotype has a count of ten or more. Compared with germline, one end of the junction differs, possibly owing to a read error. The chain links TRBV5-1 to TRBJ2-2, with no clear D. Germline V gene lookup returns CDR1 SGHRS and CDR2 YFSETQ. The CDR3 totals 14 residues. The CDR3 loop reads CASSLNPNTGELFF. CDR3 bases: TGTGCCAGCAGCCTAAACCCGAACACCGGGGAGCTGTTTTTT. Drawing the rest from reference TRBV5-1 and TRBJ2-2, the complete variable domain is KAGVTQTPRYLIKTRGQQVTLSCSPISGHRSVSWYQQTPGQGLQFLFEYFSETQRNKGNFPGRFSGRQFSNSRSEMNVSTLELGDSALYLCASSLNPNTGELFFGEGSRLTVL.